The rows below give T cell receptor beta chains drawn from one sample of a study of T cell changes during pregnancy in multiple sclerosis. TCRdb's table, derived via immunoSEQ multiplex PCR, lists solely in-frame clones and lacks some. The data hold some 70,000 clones, with 92% observed a single time. The input for sequencing was peripheral blood, taken after pregnancy. The receptors here all came from a female donor in good health, enrolled as a control in a pregnancy study. CDR3s include the opening cysteine and the closing phenylalanine or tryptophan. Fields, in order: V gene, clone size, D gene, J gene, CDR3 protein, CDR3 DNA. The D gene is left open where the match is weak. Only some rows state a clone size, as once, few, many or a class for expanded clones.

TRBV6-4	few	-	TRBJ1-2	CASSTGYGYTF	TGTGCCAGCAGTACAGGGTATGGCTACACCTTC
TRBV2	once	-	TRBJ1-2	CASSERQGLRGYTF	TGTGCCAGCAGTGAGCGCCAGGGCCTGCGTGGCTACACCTTC
TRBV7-3	-	-	TRBJ1-1	CASSSSVNTEAFF	TGTGCCAGCAGCTCGTCAGTGAACACTGAAGCTTTCTTT
TRBV19	-	TRBD1	TRBJ2-7	CASSTGQTYEQYF	TGTGCCAGTAGTACGGGACAGACCTACGAGCAGTACTTC
TRBV27	-	TRBD1	TRBJ2-7	CASSFDRGSYEQYF	TGTGCCAGCAGTTTCGACAGGGGGTCGTACGAGCAGTACTTC
TRBV11-1	once	TRBD2	TRBJ2-7	CASSSPVFAGGREQYF	TGTGCCAGCAGCTCCCCCGTCTTTGCGGGAGGGCGCGAGCAGTACTTC
TRBV2	-	TRBD2	TRBJ2-3	CATKKGLATDTQYF	TGTGCCACCAAAAAGGGACTAGCAACAGATACGCAGTATTTT
TRBV7-2	-	TRBD2	TRBJ2-7	CASSPTSGGTYEQYF	TGTGCCAGCAGCCCGACTAGCGGGGGGACCTACGAGCAGTACTTC
TRBV7-3	-	TRBD1	TRBJ2-7	CASSSDRAREQYF	TGTGCCAGCAGCTCTGACAGGGCCAGGGAGCAGTACTTC
TRBV7-9	-	-	TRBJ2-1	CASSLGNSGLEQFF	TGTGCCAGCAGCTTAGGGAATAGCGGTCTCGAGCAGTTCTTC
TRBV15	-	TRBD2	TRBJ2-3	CATSRKMTSGGGTDTQYF	TGTGCCACCAGCAGAAAAATGACTAGCGGGGGGGGCACAGATACGCAGTATTTT
TRBV7-2	-	TRBD2	TRBJ2-3	CASSLDSGSGRAADTQYF	TGTGCCAGCAGCTTAGATTCGGGCAGCGGGAGGGCCGCAGATACGCAGTATTTT
TRBV6-5	few	-	TRBJ1-2	CASSSNTRQDYGYTF	TGTGCCAGCAGTTCCAACACCCGACAGGACTATGGCTACACCTTC
TRBV19	-	-	TRBJ1-3	CASSTGGNTIYF	TGTGCCAGTAGTACGGGGGGAAACACCATATATTTT
TRBV18	-	TRBD1	TRBJ1-6	CASSTGTGGNLLMYSPLHF	TGTGCCAGCTCTACCGGGACAGGGGGCAACTTGTTAATGTATTCACCCCTCCACTTT
TRBV11-2	-	TRBD2	TRBJ2-7	CASSLDLAGEMEQYF	TGTGCCAGCAGCTTAGATCTAGCGGGAGAAATGGAGCAGTACTTC
TRBV2	-	TRBD1	TRBJ1-3	CASRTGLLEAGNTIYF	TGTGCCAGCAGGACAGGGCTTTTGGAAGCTGGAAACACCATATATTTT
TRBV2	-	-	TRBJ2-7	CASSEQAENEQYF	TGTGCCAGCAGTGAACAAGCGGAGAACGAGCAGTACTTC
TRBV7-2	-	TRBD2	TRBJ2-2	CASSSGLAGTGELFF	TGTGCCAGCAGCTCGGGACTAGCGGGAACCGGGGAGCTGTTTTTT
TRBV29-1	-	TRBD1	TRBJ2-7	CSVEGGTGRVHPYEQYF	TGCAGCGTTGAAGGAGGGACAGGGCGCGTCCATCCCTACGAGCAGTACTTC